This T cell receptor (beta chain) was found in a study of blood T cell repertoires in COVID-19. About the study: T cells, B-cell-depleted T cells, or PBMCs provided the cDNA or gDNA that served as material.

Original processing methods: Reference gene primer amplification in the assay estimated nucleated cell counts. Clones were read by immunoSEQ multiplex PCR, and TCRdb kept only the in-frame ones, dropping some. D and trimming were read from the DNA, whereas the V and J calls and clone size are those reported in that table. The sample records some 380,000 clones, approximately 80% being singletons. This CDR3 is 15 amino acids long. Germline V gives CDR1 SGHDN, CDR2 FVKESK. J lost 4 bases, V lost 2 bases, and 3 bases had no gene match. The receptor was isolated from a human donor with acute or convalescent COVID-19. The donor label of this sample is uncertain. Source material: peripheral blood. The chain couples TRBV14 to TRBJ2-1; 9 bases are shared with TRBD1. The CDR3 DNA is TGTGCCAGCAGCCAACTAGGACAGGGGTACAATGAGCAGTTCTTC. Translated: CASSQLGQGYNEQFF. The entire variable domain, with the rest obtained from reference TRBV14 and TRBJ2-1, is as follows: EAGVTQFPSHSVIEKGQTVTLRCDPISGHDNLYWYRRVMGKEIKFLLHFVKESKQDESGMPNNRFLAERTGGTYSTLKVQPAELEDSGVYFCASSQLGQGYNEQFFGPGTRLTVL.